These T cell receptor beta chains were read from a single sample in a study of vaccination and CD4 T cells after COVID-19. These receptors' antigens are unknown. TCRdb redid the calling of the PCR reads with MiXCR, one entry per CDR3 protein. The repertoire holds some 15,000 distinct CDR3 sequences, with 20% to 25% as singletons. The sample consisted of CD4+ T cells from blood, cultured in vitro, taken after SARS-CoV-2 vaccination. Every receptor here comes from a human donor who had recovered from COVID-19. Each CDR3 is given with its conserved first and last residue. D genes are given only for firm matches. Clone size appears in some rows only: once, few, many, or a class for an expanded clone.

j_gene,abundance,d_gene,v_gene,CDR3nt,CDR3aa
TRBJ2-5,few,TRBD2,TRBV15,TGTGCCACCAGCAGAGTAGGAGCGGGAGGGTTCTGGACCCAGTACTTC,CATSRVGAGGFWTQYF
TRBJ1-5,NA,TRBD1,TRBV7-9,TGTGCCAGCAGCTGGACAGGGGGCAATCAGCCCCAGCATTTT,CASSWTGGNQPQHF
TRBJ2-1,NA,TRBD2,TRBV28,TGTGCCATCGATACTAGCGGGAGAGCGAATGAGCAGTTCTTC,CAIDTSGRANEQFF
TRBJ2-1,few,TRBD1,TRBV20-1,TGCAGTGCTAGCATAGGACAGGGGAACTACAATGAGCAGTTCTTC,CSASIGQGNYNEQFF
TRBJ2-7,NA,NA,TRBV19,TGTGCCAGTAGTCCGAGGCTCCCCGGGGGCGAGCAGTACTTC,CASSPRLPGGEQYF
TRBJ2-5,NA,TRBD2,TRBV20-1,TGCAGTGCTAGGAAGGCCGTAGCGGGAGAGCCCCAGTACTTC,CSARKAVAGEPQYF
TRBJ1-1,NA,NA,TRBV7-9,TGTGCCAGCAGCCCATTGGCGGACTCAAAGTCTAATACTGAAGCTTTCTTT,CASSPLADSKSNTEAFF
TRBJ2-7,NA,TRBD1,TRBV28,TGTGCCAGCATTCCTATGGGGACAGCTATCTCCTCCTACGAGCAGTACTTC,CASIPMGTAISSYEQYF
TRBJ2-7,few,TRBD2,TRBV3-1,TGTGCCAGCAGGCAAGGACTAGGGTCCTACGAGCAGTACTTC,CASRQGLGSYEQYF
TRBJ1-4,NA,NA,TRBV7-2,TGTGCCAGCAGCTTACGGAAGACTTTAGGTGAAAAACTGTTTTTT,CASSLRKTLGEKLFF